The rows below give T cell receptor beta chains drawn from one sample of a study of vaccination effects on CD4 cells after COVID-19. Their antigens remain unidentified. Here immunoSEQ multiplex PCR was the method, and the copy in TCRdb shows in-frame clones only, minus some. Of 50,000 to 70,000 clones detected, approximately 79% appear once; the ten largest clones hold under 2.5%. The sample here was CD4+ T cells from PBMCs cultured without peptide, taken after COVID-19 vaccination. The receptor source for this set is a human donor who received a COVID-19 vaccine. Each CDR3 is given with its conserved first and last residue. The D gene is left open where the match is weak. Size tells how often a clone was seen (once, few, many) or the class of an expanded clone, and some rows leave it out.

j_call: TRBJ1-2
v_call: TRBV5-6
clone_size: NA
d_call: NA
cdr3_aa: CASRLKGGGLYGYTF
cdr3_nt: TGTGCCAGCAGGCTGAAGGGTGGCGGTCTCTATGGCTACACCTTC

j_call: TRBJ1-3
v_call: TRBV18
clone_size: NA
d_call: TRBD1
cdr3_aa: CASSPGTGVLSGNTIYF
cdr3_nt: TGTGCCAGCTCACCCGGGACAGGGGTCCTCTCTGGAAACACCATATATTTT

j_call: TRBJ2-5
v_call: TRBV5-1
clone_size: NA
d_call: TRBD2
cdr3_aa: CASSGRPGGLETQYF
cdr3_nt: TGCGCCAGCAGCGGGAGACCGGGAGGCCTAGAGACCCAGTACTTC

j_call: TRBJ1-2
v_call: TRBV28
clone_size: once
d_call: NA
cdr3_aa: CASSFLTGTHGYTF
cdr3_nt: TGTGCCAGCAGTTTTCTCACAGGGACTCATGGCTACACCTTC

j_call: TRBJ2-2
v_call: TRBV19
clone_size: few
d_call: NA
cdr3_aa: CASSPQGWAGELFF
cdr3_nt: TGTGCCAGTAGTCCACAGGGTTGGGCCGGGGAGCTGTTTTTT

j_call: TRBJ2-5
v_call: TRBV6-5
clone_size: NA
d_call: TRBD2
cdr3_aa: CATLRAGDQETQYF
cdr3_nt: TGTGCCACTCTTCGAGCGGGGGACCAAGAGACCCAGTACTTC

j_call: TRBJ1-1
v_call: TRBV28
clone_size: NA
d_call: TRBD1
cdr3_aa: CASRPTGNLNTEAFF
cdr3_nt: TGTGCCAGCAGGCCGACAGGGAATCTGAACACTGAAGCTTTCTTT

j_call: TRBJ1-1
v_call: TRBV7-2
clone_size: NA
d_call: TRBD1
cdr3_aa: CASSRTGVLMAFF
cdr3_nt: TGTGCCAGCAGCCGCACAGGGGTTCTTATGGCTTTCTTT

j_call: TRBJ1-6
v_call: TRBV5-5
clone_size: NA
d_call: NA
cdr3_aa: CASTVRTDYNSPLHF
cdr3_nt: TGTGCCAGCACCGTGAGGACAGACTATAATTCACCCCTCCACTTT

j_call: TRBJ1-2
v_call: TRBV11-2
clone_size: NA
d_call: NA
cdr3_aa: CASSLFPGLINYGYTF
cdr3_nt: TGTGCCAGCAGCTTATTCCCGGGGCTAATTAACTATGGCTACACCTTC

j_call: TRBJ2-5
v_call: TRBV11-3
clone_size: NA
d_call: TRBD1
cdr3_aa: CASSFTGVETQYF
cdr3_nt: TGTGCCAGCAGCTTTACAGGGGTAGAGACCCAGTACTTC

j_call: TRBJ1-6
v_call: TRBV6-2/TRBV6-3
clone_size: NA
d_call: NA
cdr3_aa: CASSFRNSPLHF
cdr3_nt: TGTGCCAGCAGTTTCCGAAATTCACCCCTCCACTTT

j_call: TRBJ2-3
v_call: TRBV4-3
clone_size: NA
d_call: NA
cdr3_aa: CASSQATPIQGSTDTQYF
cdr3_nt: TGCGCCAGCAGCCAAGCCACCCCTATACAGGGAAGCACAGATACGCAGTATTTT

j_call: TRBJ2-5
v_call: TRBV6-6
clone_size: NA
d_call: NA
cdr3_aa: CASSYFEEETQYF
cdr3_nt: TGTGCCAGCAGTTACTTCGAGGAGGAGACCCAGTACTTC

j_call: TRBJ2-4
v_call: TRBV19
clone_size: NA
d_call: NA
cdr3_aa: CASSTPRDKNIQYF
cdr3_nt: TGTGCCAGTAGTACCCCCAGGGACAAAAACATTCAGTACTTC

j_call: TRBJ1-1
v_call: TRBV6-5
clone_size: few
d_call: TRBD1
cdr3_aa: CASSSPTGTEAFF
cdr3_nt: TGTGCCAGCAGTTCCCCGACAGGGACTGAAGCTTTCTTT

j_call: TRBJ1-1
v_call: TRBV27
clone_size: NA
d_call: NA
cdr3_aa: CASRLGQSVAEAFF
cdr3_nt: TGTGCCAGCAGGTTGGGACAAAGCGTGGCTGAAGCTTTCTTT

j_call: TRBJ1-2
v_call: TRBV5-6
clone_size: NA
d_call: TRBD1
cdr3_aa: CASSLGDSSYGYTF
cdr3_nt: TGTGCCAGCAGCTTGGGGGACAGTAGCTATGGCTACACCTTC

j_call: TRBJ2-1
v_call: TRBV24-1
clone_size: NA
d_call: TRBD1
cdr3_aa: CATSDLGTGAYNEQFF
cdr3_nt: TGTGCCACCAGTGATTTAGGGACAGGGGCGTACAATGAGCAGTTCTTC

j_call: TRBJ2-1
v_call: TRBV5-6
clone_size: few
d_call: NA
cdr3_aa: CASSLEGWDEQFF
cdr3_nt: TGTGCCAGCAGCTTGGAGGGGTGGGATGAGCAGTTCTTC

j_call: TRBJ2-3
v_call: TRBV5-1
clone_size: few
d_call: TRBD2
cdr3_aa: CASRPGRDRSRLDTQYF
cdr3_nt: TGCGCCAGCAGGCCGGGGAGGGATCGTTCTCGATTGGATACGCAGTATTTT

j_call: TRBJ2-3
v_call: TRBV24-1
clone_size: NA
d_call: NA
cdr3_aa: CATSGSTRTDTQYF
cdr3_nt: TGTGCCACCAGTGGTTCCACCCGCACAGATACGCAGTATTTT

j_call: TRBJ2-5
v_call: TRBV9
clone_size: NA
d_call: NA
cdr3_aa: CASSVGGVRETQYF
cdr3_nt: TGTGCCAGCAGCGTAGGTGGGGTTAGAGAGACCCAGTACTTC

j_call: TRBJ1-1
v_call: TRBV7-2
clone_size: NA
d_call: NA
cdr3_aa: CASSLIGTNTEAFF
cdr3_nt: TGTGCCAGCAGCTTGATTGGGACGAACACTGAAGCTTTCTTT

j_call: TRBJ2-3
v_call: TRBV5-1
clone_size: NA
d_call: NA
cdr3_aa: CASSLSVSTDTQYF
cdr3_nt: TGCGCCAGCAGCTTGTCCGTCAGCACAGATACGCAGTATTTT

j_call: TRBJ2-5
v_call: TRBV2
clone_size: NA
d_call: NA
cdr3_aa: CASSVGGIQETQYF
cdr3_nt: TGTGCCAGCAGTGTAGGAGGGATCCAAGAGACCCAGTACTTC

j_call: TRBJ1-1
v_call: TRBV9
clone_size: NA
d_call: NA
cdr3_aa: CASSVDEGSAFF
cdr3_nt: TGTGCCAGCAGCGTTGATGAGGGATCAGCTTTCTTT

j_call: TRBJ2-4
v_call: TRBV3-1/TRBV3-2
clone_size: once
d_call: NA
cdr3_aa: CASSQDEGGRNIQYF
cdr3_nt: TGTGCCAGCAGCCAAGACGAGGGGGGTAGAAACATTCAGTACTTC

j_call: TRBJ1-1
v_call: TRBV5-1
clone_size: NA
d_call: NA
cdr3_aa: CASSLDRNTEAFF
cdr3_nt: TGCGCCAGCAGCTTGGACAGGAACACTGAAGCTTTCTTT

j_call: TRBJ1-1
v_call: TRBV19
clone_size: NA
d_call: NA
cdr3_aa: CASTPVGYRANTEAFF
cdr3_nt: TGTGCCAGTACCCCAGTGGGCTACAGGGCTAACACTGAAGCTTTCTTT

j_call: TRBJ2-1
v_call: TRBV24-1
clone_size: NA
d_call: NA
cdr3_aa: CATSEWGPSSYNEQFF
cdr3_nt: TGTGCCACCAGTGAGTGGGGTCCGAGCTCCTACAATGAGCAGTTCTTC

j_call: TRBJ1-1
v_call: TRBV25-1
clone_size: few
d_call: NA
cdr3_aa: CASSESGTLNTEAFF
cdr3_nt: TGTGCCAGCAGTGAATCGGGGACTCTGAACACTGAAGCTTTCTTT

j_call: TRBJ2-5
v_call: TRBV3-1/TRBV3-2
clone_size: NA
d_call: TRBD1
cdr3_aa: CASSQRDRGRETQYF
cdr3_nt: TGTGCCAGCAGCCAAAGGGACAGGGGGCGGGAGACCCAGTACTTC

j_call: TRBJ1-2
v_call: TRBV19
clone_size: NA
d_call: NA
cdr3_aa: CASSIDLGSRAGNGYTF
cdr3_nt: TGTGCCAGTAGTATAGATCTAGGATCTAGGGCAGGGAACGGCTACACCTTC

j_call: TRBJ1-1
v_call: TRBV6-5
clone_size: NA
d_call: NA
cdr3_aa: CASSYTRTNTEAFF
cdr3_nt: TGTGCCAGCAGTTACACGAGAACGAACACTGAAGCTTTCTTT

j_call: TRBJ2-5
v_call: TRBV24-1
clone_size: NA
d_call: NA
cdr3_aa: CATSDTTEETQYF
cdr3_nt: TGTGCCACCAGTGATACGACAGAAGAGACCCAGTACTTC

j_call: TRBJ2-4
v_call: TRBV5-1
clone_size: NA
d_call: TRBD2
cdr3_aa: CASSPRETALSGGDIQYF
cdr3_nt: TGCGCCAGCAGCCCGAGAGAGACAGCCCTTAGCGGGGGTGACATTCAGTACTTC

j_call: TRBJ1-4
v_call: TRBV6-5
clone_size: NA
d_call: NA
cdr3_aa: CACHTGKTNEKLFF
cdr3_nt: TGTGCCTGTCACACTGGGAAAACTAATGAAAAACTGTTTTTT

j_call: TRBJ2-5
v_call: TRBV7-3
clone_size: NA
d_call: NA
cdr3_aa: CASSLQGSNGAETQYF
cdr3_nt: TGTGCCAGCAGCTTACAGGGGTCAAACGGGGCAGAGACCCAGTACTTC

j_call: TRBJ1-6
v_call: TRBV5-1
clone_size: NA
d_call: NA
cdr3_aa: CASSLRSSYNSPLHF
cdr3_nt: TGCGCCAGCAGCTTGAGGAGCTCCTATAATTCACCCCTCCACTTT

j_call: TRBJ1-2
v_call: TRBV12-3/TRBV12-4
clone_size: few
d_call: NA
cdr3_aa: CASRKGAGYGYTF
cdr3_nt: TGTGCCAGTCGAAAGGGCGCGGGGTATGGCTACACCTTC

j_call: TRBJ1-1
v_call: TRBV27
clone_size: few
d_call: NA
cdr3_aa: CASSFWGGTEAFF
cdr3_nt: TGTGCCAGCAGTTTTTGGGGGGGCACTGAAGCTTTCTTT

j_call: TRBJ1-5
v_call: TRBV2
clone_size: few
d_call: TRBD1
cdr3_aa: CASNRGQGYSNQPQHF
cdr3_nt: TGTGCCAGCAACCGAGGACAGGGGTATAGCAATCAGCCCCAGCATTTT

j_call: TRBJ2-3
v_call: TRBV5-4
clone_size: NA
d_call: TRBD1
cdr3_aa: CASSSDRGETDTQYF
cdr3_nt: TGTGCCAGCAGCTCCGACAGGGGTGAGACAGATACGCAGTATTTT

j_call: TRBJ1-2
v_call: TRBV5-1
clone_size: NA
d_call: NA
cdr3_aa: CASSFGRGGGYGYTF
cdr3_nt: TGCGCCAGCAGCTTCGGACGGGGGGGTGGCTATGGCTACACCTTC

j_call: TRBJ1-1
v_call: TRBV23-1
clone_size: NA
d_call: NA
cdr3_aa: CASTRDIDSNTEAFF
cdr3_nt: TGCGCCAGCACCCGGGACATAGATTCGAACACTGAAGCTTTCTTT

j_call: TRBJ2-3
v_call: TRBV13
clone_size: NA
d_call: NA
cdr3_aa: CASSLRAGAYTDTQYF
cdr3_nt: TGTGCCAGCAGCTTACGGGCGGGGGCCTACACAGATACGCAGTATTTT

j_call: TRBJ2-2
v_call: TRBV9
clone_size: NA
d_call: NA
cdr3_aa: CASSVTGMNTGELFF
cdr3_nt: TGTGCCAGCAGCGTTACGGGGATGAACACCGGGGAGCTGTTTTTT

j_call: TRBJ2-2
v_call: TRBV5-8
clone_size: few
d_call: TRBD2
cdr3_aa: CASSYGQLAGGQNTGELFF
cdr3_nt: TGTGCCAGCAGCTACGGACAGCTAGCGGGGGGACAGAACACCGGGGAGCTGTTTTTT

j_call: TRBJ2-3
v_call: TRBV9
clone_size: NA
d_call: TRBD1
cdr3_aa: CASSATLTGGTDTQYF
cdr3_nt: TGTGCCAGCAGCGCTACGTTAACAGGGGGCACAGATACGCAGTATTTT

j_call: TRBJ2-5
v_call: TRBV5-1
clone_size: few
d_call: NA
cdr3_aa: CASSLEETQYF
cdr3_nt: TGCGCCAGCAGCTTGGAAGAGACCCAGTACTTC

j_call: TRBJ1-3
v_call: TRBV6-5
clone_size: NA
d_call: NA
cdr3_aa: CASSYSGRSGNTIYF
cdr3_nt: TGTGCCAGCAGTTACTCGGGGCGCTCTGGAAACACCATATATTTT

j_call: TRBJ2-3
v_call: TRBV5-1
clone_size: NA
d_call: NA
cdr3_aa: CASSLVAGSTDTQYF
cdr3_nt: TGCGCCAGCAGCCTCGTGGCTGGGAGCACAGATACGCAGTATTTT

j_call: TRBJ1-2
v_call: TRBV19
clone_size: few
d_call: NA
cdr3_aa: CASSNIFGPLTSYGYTF
cdr3_nt: TGTGCCAGTAGTAACATCTTCGGGCCGCTAACGAGCTATGGCTACACCTTC

j_call: TRBJ2-1
v_call: TRBV5-1
clone_size: NA
d_call: TRBD1
cdr3_aa: CASSLGGGRAYNEQFF
cdr3_nt: TGCGCCAGCAGCTTGGGAGGGGGCCGTGCCTACAATGAGCAGTTCTTC